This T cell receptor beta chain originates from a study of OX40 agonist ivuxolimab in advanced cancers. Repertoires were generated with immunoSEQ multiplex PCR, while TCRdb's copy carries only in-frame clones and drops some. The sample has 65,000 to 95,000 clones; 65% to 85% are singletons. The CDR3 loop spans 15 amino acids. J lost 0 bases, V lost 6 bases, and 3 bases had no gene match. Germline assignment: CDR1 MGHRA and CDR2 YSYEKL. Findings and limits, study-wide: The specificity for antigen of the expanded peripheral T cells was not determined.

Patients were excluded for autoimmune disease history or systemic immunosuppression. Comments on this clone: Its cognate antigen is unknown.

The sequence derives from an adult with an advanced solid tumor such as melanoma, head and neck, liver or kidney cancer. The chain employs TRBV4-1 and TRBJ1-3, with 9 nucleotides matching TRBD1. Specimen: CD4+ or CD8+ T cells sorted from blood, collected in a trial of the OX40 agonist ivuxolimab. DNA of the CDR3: TGCGCCAGCAGACCGGGACAGGGCTCTGGAAACACCATATATTTT. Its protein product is CASRPGQGSGNTIYF.